One sample yielded the 32 T cell receptor beta chains listed below, sequenced in a study of cytomegalovirus exposure and HLA in healthy donors. 60 Vbeta and 13 Jbeta primers were used in PCR. Assay used: immunoSEQ multiplex PCR; TCRdb lists only in-frame clones, some missing. Among roughly 200,000 clones listed, around 82% were seen once. The sequencing input was PBMCs. The receptors shown here come from a woman in her twenties or thirties in good health and CMV-seronegative.

This chain joins TRBV29-1 and TRBJ1-2; weak D call: TRBD1 (5 bases). Trimming cost V 7 bases and J 2 bases, with 11 bases left between them. CDR1 SQVTM and CDR2 ANQGSEA come from the germline V gene. The CDR3 length is 12 residues. The CDR3 nucleotides are TGCAGCGCGGGGGACCTCAACTATGGCTACACCTTC. Translation: CSAGDLNYGYTF.

The chain links TRBV6-1 to TRBJ2-1; 8 nucleotides match TRBD1. Trimming cost V 3 bases and J 3 bases; bases outside gene matches: 4. The CDR3 covers 15 residues. The germline V gene encodes CDR1 MNHNS and CDR2 SASEGT. The CDR3 protein is CASSDQGAGYNEQFF. Here the CDR3 DNA reads TGTGCCAGCAGTGATCAGGGGGCGGGCTACAATGAGCAGTTCTTC.

The chain couples TRBV7-9 to TRBJ1-3; D perhaps matches TRBD1 (6 bases). Germline CDR1 is SEHNR and CDR2 is FQNEAQ (reference sequence). V shed 1 base and J shed 2 bases, with 6 bases lying between them. This CDR3 has 14 amino acids. The chain's CDR3 is CASSLDRAGNTIYF. The CDR3 nucleotides read TGTGCCAGCAGCTTAGACAGGGCTGGAAACACCATATATTTT.

This rearrangement joins TRBV29-1 to TRBJ2-2, with a possible D match to TRBD1 (5 bases). Germline values: CDR1 SQVTM, CDR2 ANQGSEA. The CDR3 extends over 12 amino acids. Trimming shortened V by 7 bases and J by 1 base, and 7 bases separated the two germline ends. The CDR3 coding sequence is TGCAGCGGACAGATGAACACCGGGGAGCTGTTTTTT. Its protein product is CSGQMNTGELFF.

The V call is TRBV13, the J call TRBJ2-7; D might be TRBD2 (5 bases). The germline CDR1 and CDR2 sequences are PRHDT and FYEKMQ (reference sequence). V was cut by 3 bases and J by 2 bases, with 5 bases left in between. The CDR3 contains 12 residues. DNA of the CDR3: TGTGCCAGCAGCTTGGGAGCCTACGAGCAGTACTTC. As protein: CASSLGAYEQYF. The whole variable domain, remainder taken from reference TRBV13 and TRBJ2-7, is AAGVIQSPRHLIKEKRETATLKCYPIPRHDTVYWYQQGPGQDPQFLISFYEKMQSDKGSIPDRFSAQQFSDYHSELNMSSLELGDSALYFCASSLGAYEQYFGPGTRLTVT.

The chain employs TRBV19 and TRBJ2-1; possibly TRBD2 for D (11 bases). This CDR3 is 21 amino acids long. V shed 6 bases and J shed 2 bases, with 32 bases lying between them. Germline V gene data show CDR1 as LNHDA and CDR2 as SQIVND (reference sequence). CDR3 loop: CASSRGQGEGLAGSAYNEQFF. For the CDR3, the DNA is TGTGCCAGTAGCAGAGGACAGGGGGAAGGACTAGCGGGCTCAGCCTACAATGAGCAGTTCTTC.

The CDR3 region has the DNA TGTGCCAGTAGAGCTTCGGACAGGTTGAACACTGAAGCTTTCTTT. It yields the protein CASRASDRLNTEAFF. This chain joins TRBV19 and TRBJ1-1; 7 bases agree with TRBD1. Looked up from germline, CDR1 is LNHDA and CDR2 is SQIVND (reference sequence). This CDR3 region has 15 residues. Trimming at V came to 6 bases and at J to 0 bases, leaving 7 bases not matched to a gene.

This chain joins TRBV7-6 and TRBJ2-3, with D perhaps TRBD2 (5 bases). Germline-derived CDR1 and CDR2 are SGHVS and FNYEAQ. The CDR3 is 17 residues long. V gave up 0 bases and J gave up 9 bases, with 22 bases separating them. The DNA of the CDR3 is TGTGCCAGCAGCTTAGCGTTAGCTAGCCGTACGTTTGACACGCAGTATTTT. As protein: CASSLALASRTFDTQYF.

The V call is TRBV19, the J call TRBJ2-5; a possible D gene is TRBD1 (5 bases). The DNA end lines up better with TRBJ2-7; the J call may be wrong. The CDR3 consists of 13 residues. In germline, CDR1 is LNHDA, CDR2 SQIVND (reference sequence). Written as DNA, the CDR3 is TGTGCCAGTAGTAAAACAGGAGCCTACGAGCAGTACTTC. Protein: CASSKTGAYEQYF.

The rearrangement uses TRBV11-2 and TRBJ2-1; D not certain. This CDR3 spans 11 amino acids. The germline CDR1 and CDR2 sequences are SGHAT and FQNNGV. The V end was cut by 2 bases, the J end by 15 bases, with 11 bases between. CDR3 sequence (DNA): TGTGCCAGCAGCTTAACTTCTACGGGGTTCTTC. It yields the protein CASSLTSTGFF.

The chain combines TRBV27 with TRBJ2-7; 7 nucleotides match TRBD1. Germline trimming cut 3 bases from V and 2 bases from J; bases unmatched to any gene: 10. CDR3 size: 16 residues. In germline, CDR1 is MNHEY, CDR2 SMNVEV (reference sequence). The CDR3 coding sequence is TGTGCCAGCAGTTTGGCCGACAGGGAGAAACCCTACGAGCAGTACTTC. Translating gives CASSLADREKPYEQYF.

The rearrangement uses TRBV7-2 and TRBJ2-1, with 7 bases aligning to TRBD2. The trim removed 6 bases at V and 1 base at J, leaving 15 bases unmatched. Germline lookup yields CDR1 SGHTA and CDR2 FQGNSA. CDR3 length: 18 residues. For the CDR3, the DNA is TGTGCCAGCAGTTCCCCGATTGGGGGAGGGGATTCCTACAATGAGCAGTTCTTC. Translated, it gives CASSSPIGGGDSYNEQFF.

The chain employs TRBV7-9 and TRBJ2-5, with TRBD1 matching 7 bases. Trimming removed 5 bases from V and 3 bases from J; junction bases left unmatched: 6. The CDR3 spans 14 residues. In germline, CDR1 is SEHNR, CDR2 FQNEAQ (reference sequence). The CDR3 DNA reads TGTGCCAGCAGCCCGGGACAGTACAAAGAGACCCAGTACTTC. It specifies CASSPGQYKETQYF.

The CDR3 region has the DNA TGTGCCAGCAGCACTCGTGGTGGGGGGTACTACCAAGAGACCCAGTACTTC. Its translation: CASSTRGGGYYQETQYF. The chain is built from TRBV7-9 and TRBJ2-5; possible D gene TRBD2, 6 bases. CDR1 is SEHNR, CDR2 FQNEAQ, per germline (reference sequence). The CDR3 runs 17 residues. V was pared by 5 bases and J by 0 bases, with 19 bases between.

The genes are TRBV4-2 and TRBJ1-2; D is unresolved. The CDR3 length is 15 residues. Trimming removed 2 bases at V and 4 bases at J, with 14 bases between. Germline V CDR1 and CDR2: LGHNA, YNFKEQ. The DNA of the CDR3 is TGTGCCAGCAGCCAACCCCGTGAGGGCCTCTATGGCTACACCTTC. Translated, it gives CASSQPREGLYGYTF.

V is TRBV27 and J is TRBJ2-3, with D possibly TRBD2 on 5 matching bases. Germline lookup yields CDR1 MNHEY and CDR2 SMNVEV (reference sequence). The CDR3 is made up of 15 amino acids. Trimming took off 2 bases at V and 5 bases at J, with 14 bases between the two ends. The CDR3 DNA reads TGTGCCAGCAGTTTACTAGCAGGAGAGATAGATACGCAGTATTTT. Amino acids: CASSLLAGEIDTQYF.

The chain combines TRBV21-1 with TRBJ2-3; the D call in the table, TRBD2, was not verified against the DNA. TRBV21-1 is listed as a pseudogene. The CDR3 spans 23 residues. The CDR3 nucleotides are TGTGCCAGCAGCCAAAACCCTCGTGACAGGGTTCCCCAGCGGGGGGTACCCCCAGATACGCAGTATTTT. It yields the protein CASSQNPRDRVPQRGVPPDTQYF.

The CDR3 DNA reads as TGTGCCAGTTCGGGACTCCGAGCAGGGGAGCAGTTCTTC. This encodes CASSGLRAGEQFF. V usage is TRBV9 and J usage is TRBJ2-1; a possible D gene is TRBD2 (6 bases). Trimming took 8 bases from V and 10 from J, leaving 19 bases between them. CDR3 size: 13 residues. Germline V gives CDR1 SGDLS, CDR2 YYNGEE.

This chain uses TRBV27 with TRBJ2-1, with D perhaps TRBD2 (6 bases). Germline CDR1 is MNHEY and CDR2 is SMNVEV (reference sequence). The CDR3 has 14 residues. Trimming removed 5 bases at V and 5 bases at J, with 13 bases between. Here the CDR3 reads CASSPLREDNEQFF. CDR3 bases: TGTGCCAGCAGTCCTCTAAGGGAGGACAATGAGCAGTTCTTC.

V and J are TRBV19 and TRBJ2-7; 10 bases are a match to TRBD1. The V segment lost 8 bases and the J segment 6 bases; nucleotides outside the gene matches: 10. Germline V gives CDR1 LNHDA, CDR2 SQIVND (reference sequence). The CDR3 sequence is 14 residues long. The CDR3 region has the DNA TGTGCCAGTTCCTGGAGGGGACAGGGGTCCGAGCAGTACTTC. Encoded protein: CASSWRGQGSEQYF.

This chain links TRBV18 with TRBJ2-2; maybe TRBD2 (6 bases). Germline CDR1 and CDR2: KGHSH and LQKENI. The CDR3 loop spans 16 amino acids. V lost 0 bases and J 7 bases, leaving 15 bases between the germline ends. The CDR3 here is CASSPPRLGPSGELFF. CDR3 coding DNA: TGTGCCAGCTCACCACCGCGACTAGGGCCCAGCGGGGAGCTGTTTTTT.

This chain connects TRBV4-1 to TRBJ2-1; no clear D. With 0 bases removed from V and 7 bases from J, the gap between germline ends came to 13 bases. CDR1 and CDR2 from the germline V gene are MGHRA and YSYEKL. The CDR3 has 15 residues. In DNA form, the CDR3 reads TGCGCCAGCAGCCAAGATTACCCAACGAGGAATGAGCAGTTCTTC. Amino acids: CASSQDYPTRNEQFF.

This chain uses TRBV2 with TRBJ2-2; D might be TRBD1 (5 bases). The V end lost 8 bases, the J end lost 6 bases, and 13 bases lay between the germline ends. The CDR3 sequence is 13 residues long. Germline V gives CDR1 SNHLY, CDR2 FYNNEI. This chain's CDR3 is CASRFREAGELFF. DNA of the CDR3: TGTGCCAGCCGATTCAGGGAAGCCGGGGAGCTGTTTTTT.

The chain has TRBV6-5 and TRBJ2-7, with unresolved D. In germline, CDR1 is MNHEY, CDR2 SVGAGI. The V gene lost 4 bases and the J gene lost 4 bases, with 14 bases spanning the gap. The CDR3 spans 14 residues. The CDR3 region is CASSLTRLGYEQYF. CDR3 sequence (DNA): TGTGCCAGCAGTTTGACACGTTTAGGATACGAGCAGTACTTC.

The chain links TRBV5-1 to TRBJ2-1; 9 bases fit TRBD2. Trimming took 6 bases from V and 4 from J; bases not matched to a gene: 5. CDR3 size: 14 residues. Germline-derived CDR1 and CDR2 are SGHRS and YFSETQ. CDR3 sequence (DNA): TGCGCCAGCAAGCGGGAGGCCTATTACAATGAGCAGTTCTTC. This sequence encodes CASKREAYYNEQFF.

This chain links TRBV7-6 with TRBJ1-1; 7 positions agree with TRBD1. Germline CDR1 reads SGHVS; CDR2 reads FNYEAQ. The V and J ends lost 5 bases and 0 bases, in that order; junction bases with no gene match: 6. The CDR3 contains 15 residues. Here the CDR3 reads CASSNYRGLNTEAFF. In DNA form, the CDR3 reads TGTGCCAGCAGCAACTACAGGGGACTGAACACTGAAGCTTTCTTT.

V and J are TRBV7-9 and TRBJ1-1; possibly TRBD1 for D (5 bases). CDR1 SEHNR and CDR2 FQNEAQ come from the germline V gene (reference sequence). V lost 5 bases and J 1 base, leaving 17 bases between the germline ends. The CDR3 consists of 16 residues. CDR3: CASSLRGGPSNTEAFF. Here the CDR3 DNA reads TGTGCCAGCAGCCTCCGCGGGGGTCCGTCGAACACTGAAGCTTTCTTT.

The chain employs TRBV6-6 and TRBJ1-1; D possibly corresponds to TRBD1 (5 bases). V was clipped by 2 bases and J by 4 bases, with 14 bases between them. Looked up from germline, CDR1 is MNHNY and CDR2 is SVGAGI (reference sequence). This CDR3 contains 15 residues. CDR3 region: CASSYQQGSGTEAFF. As DNA, the CDR3 is TGTGCCAGCAGTTACCAGCAGGGTTCCGGCACTGAAGCTTTCTTT.

This chain links TRBV9 with TRBJ2-2; 8 bases agree with TRBD1. J lost 7 bases, V lost 3 bases, and 5 bases had no gene match. This CDR3 is 14 amino acids long. Germline V gene data show CDR1 as SGDLS and CDR2 as YYNGEE. The CDR3 region is CASSALTGDGELFF. The CDR3 nucleotides are TGTGCCAGCAGCGCCCTGACAGGGGACGGGGAGCTGTTTTTT.

CDR3 DNA sequence: TGTGCCAGCAGCCCCCGAGGTGGAGTCTTTCAAGAGACCCAGTACTTC. It yields the protein CASSPRGGVFQETQYF. The chain combines TRBV14 with TRBJ2-5, with unresolved D. CDR1 and CDR2 (germline): SGHDN, FVKESK. This CDR3 is built from 16 residues. V shed 4 bases and J shed 2 bases, with 17 bases lying between them.

The rearrangement joins TRBV7-9 to TRBJ1-2, with D perhaps TRBD1 (5 bases). Germline V gene sequence: CDR1 SEHNR, CDR2 FQNEAQ (reference sequence). V was clipped by 4 bases and J by 6 bases, with 12 bases between them. The CDR3 is 13 amino acids. The CDR3 here is CASSSQGSHGYTF. For the CDR3, the DNA is TGTGCCAGCAGCTCTCAGGGATCCCATGGCTACACCTTC.

V gene TRBV11-3 combines with J gene TRBJ2-5; D may be TRBD2 (5 bases). Trimming removed 1 base at V and 5 bases at J, with 14 bases between. Germline CDR1 reads SGHNT; CDR2 reads YENEEA. CDR3 length: 15 amino acids. CDR3 sequence: CASSLGLRVGETQYF. For the CDR3, the DNA is TGTGCCAGCAGCTTAGGTCTGCGGGTGGGGGAGACCCAGTACTTC.